Listed below are T cell receptor beta chains from one sample, sequenced in a study of radiotherapy plus CTLA-4 blockade in lung cancer. Here immunoSEQ multiplex PCR was the method, and the copy in TCRdb shows in-frame clones only, minus some. The table records fewer than 55,000 clones, 70% to 90% of them present only once. The specimen was peripheral blood, collected from a patient treated with radiotherapy plus ipilimumab. The receptors originated from a human donor with non-small cell lung cancer whose response to radiotherapy plus ipilimumab could not be evaluated. CDR3s include the opening cysteine and the closing phenylalanine or tryptophan. Each record gives: D gene, clone size, V gene, J gene, CDR3 protein, CDR3 DNA. The D gene is left open where the match is weak. The size entry is marked missing in some rows and otherwise reads once, few, many or a size class.

d_gene: .; abundance: .; v_gene: TRBV16; j_gene: TRBJ1-1; CDR3aa: CASSQSRYDTEAFF; CDR3nt: TGTGCCAGCAGCCAATCGCGCTATGACACTGAAGCTTTCTTT
d_gene: .; abundance: .; v_gene: TRBV27; j_gene: TRBJ2-1; CDR3aa: CASSSSRYNEQFF; CDR3nt: TGTGCCAGCAGTTCCTCTAGGTATAATGAGCAGTTCTTC
d_gene: TRBD1; abundance: .; v_gene: TRBV27; j_gene: TRBJ2-5; CDR3aa: CASSLDRAETQYF; CDR3nt: TGTGCCAGCAGTTTAGACAGGGCAGAGACCCAGTACTTC
d_gene: .; abundance: .; v_gene: TRBV5-4; j_gene: TRBJ2-1; CDR3aa: CASRKTGSTSNEQFF; CDR3nt: TGTGCCAGCAGAAAGACAGGTTCGACGTCTAATGAGCAGTTCTTC
d_gene: .; abundance: .; v_gene: TRBV5-1; j_gene: TRBJ2-5; CDR3aa: CASSNPQLKETQYF; CDR3nt: TGCGCCAGCAGTAACCCACAGCTTAAAGAGACCCAGTACTTC
d_gene: .; abundance: .; v_gene: TRBV11-2; j_gene: TRBJ2-7; CDR3aa: CASSLNYAGYEQYF; CDR3nt: TGTGCCAGCAGCTTAAACTACGCGGGCTACGAGCAGTACTTC
d_gene: TRBD1; abundance: .; v_gene: TRBV7-9; j_gene: TRBJ2-1; CDR3aa: CASSYRQGAVVEQFF; CDR3nt: TGTGCCAGCAGCTACCGACAGGGGGCGGTCGTTGAGCAGTTCTTC
d_gene: TRBD2; abundance: .; v_gene: TRBV7-2; j_gene: TRBJ2-7; CDR3aa: CASSLEAGGPYEQYF; CDR3nt: TGTGCCAGCAGCTTAGAAGCGGGAGGGCCTTACGAGCAGTACTTC
d_gene: TRBD2; abundance: .; v_gene: TRBV6-5; j_gene: TRBJ2-7; CDR3aa: CASSGTSGGYEQYF; CDR3nt: TGTGCCAGCAGCGGGACTAGCGGGGGCTACGAGCAGTACTTC
d_gene: TRBD1; abundance: .; v_gene: TRBV7-9; j_gene: TRBJ2-2; CDR3aa: CASSLVASGQVAGELFF; CDR3nt: TGTGCCAGCAGCTTAGTAGCATCGGGACAGGTGGCCGGGGAGCTGTTTTTT
d_gene: TRBD1; abundance: .; v_gene: TRBV27; j_gene: TRBJ2-1; CDR3aa: CASSDNTGGARDNEQFF; CDR3nt: TGTGCCAGCAGTGATAACACAGGGGGCGCCCGAGACAATGAGCAGTTCTTC
d_gene: TRBD1; abundance: .; v_gene: TRBV4-2; j_gene: TRBJ1-1; CDR3aa: CASTTPKTGGNTEAFF; CDR3nt: TGTGCCAGCACGACCCCTAAGACAGGGGGTAACACTGAAGCTTTCTTT
d_gene: .; abundance: .; v_gene: TRBV4-3; j_gene: TRBJ1-2; CDR3aa: CASSRGGRLNYGYTF; CDR3nt: TGCGCCAGCAGCCGGGGAGGGCGACTTAACTATGGCTACACCTTC
d_gene: TRBD1; abundance: .; v_gene: TRBV29-1; j_gene: TRBJ2-7; CDR3aa: CSVAQGYEQYF; CDR3nt: TGCAGCGTTGCACAGGGGTACGAGCAGTACTTC
d_gene: .; abundance: .; v_gene: TRBV28; j_gene: TRBJ1-2; CDR3aa: CASSPRGGKGNYGYTF; CDR3nt: TGTGCCAGCAGTCCAAGGGGCGGGAAAGGGAACTATGGCTACACCTTC
d_gene: TRBD2; abundance: .; v_gene: TRBV6-4; j_gene: TRBJ2-3; CDR3aa: CASSVSPAGGFTDTQYF; CDR3nt: TGTGCCAGCAGTGTAAGCCCAGCGGGGGGTTTCACAGATACGCAGTATTTT
d_gene: TRBD1; abundance: .; v_gene: TRBV7-2; j_gene: TRBJ1-2; CDR3aa: CASSSTGTGVGYGYTF; CDR3nt: TGTGCCAGCAGCTCAACCGGGACAGGGGTGGGCTATGGCTACACCTTC
d_gene: .; abundance: .; v_gene: TRBV2; j_gene: TRBJ1-5; CDR3aa: CASSVERGNQPQHF; CDR3nt: TGTGCCAGCAGTGTAGAAAGAGGAAATCAGCCCCAGCATTTT
d_gene: .; abundance: .; v_gene: TRBV19; j_gene: TRBJ1-3; CDR3aa: CASSIDPLTDNTSGNTIYF; CDR3nt: TGTGCCAGTAGTATAGATCCTTTGACGGACAATACCTCTGGAAACACCATATATTTT
d_gene: .; abundance: .; v_gene: TRBV28; j_gene: TRBJ2-7; CDR3aa: CASSLRGYEQYF; CDR3nt: TGTGCCAGCAGTTTACGGGGCTACGAGCAGTACTTC
d_gene: TRBD1; abundance: .; v_gene: TRBV4-3; j_gene: TRBJ2-7; CDR3aa: CASSQDSGQGVDEQYF; CDR3nt: TGCGCCAGCAGCCAAGATTCGGGACAGGGAGTGGACGAGCAGTACTTC
d_gene: TRBD2; abundance: .; v_gene: TRBV29-1; j_gene: TRBJ2-1; CDR3aa: CSVDRRDSGRAGEQFF; CDR3nt: TGCAGCGTTGACCGACGTGATAGCGGGAGGGCCGGTGAGCAGTTCTTC
d_gene: TRBD2; abundance: few; v_gene: TRBV11-2; j_gene: TRBJ2-7; CDR3aa: CASSPRLAGGNFYEQYF; CDR3nt: TGTGCCAGCAGCCCCAGACTAGCGGGAGGGAATTTCTACGAGCAGTACTTC
d_gene: .; abundance: once; v_gene: TRBV7-9; j_gene: TRBJ1-1; CDR3aa: CASSPLRTEAFF; CDR3nt: TGTGCCAGCAGCCCCTTGAGGACTGAAGCTTTCTTT
d_gene: .; abundance: .; v_gene: TRBV11-2; j_gene: TRBJ2-3; CDR3aa: CASSFAASTDTQYF; CDR3nt: TGTGCCAGCAGCTTTGCGGCCAGCACAGATACGCAGTATTTT
d_gene: .; abundance: .; v_gene: TRBV19; j_gene: TRBJ1-5; CDR3aa: CASSHPGIFQPQHF; CDR3nt: TGTGCCAGTAGTCACCCCGGGATTTTTCAGCCCCAGCATTTT
d_gene: TRBD1; abundance: .; v_gene: TRBV19; j_gene: TRBJ1-4; CDR3aa: CATELTGEGEKLFF; CDR3nt: TGTGCCACCGAACTGACAGGGGAAGGCGAAAAACTGTTTTTT
d_gene: TRBD1; abundance: .; v_gene: TRBV6-5; j_gene: TRBJ1-2; CDR3aa: CASSSGTGTFYTF; CDR3nt: TGTGCCAGCAGCTCCGGGACAGGGACCTTCTACACCTTC
d_gene: .; abundance: .; v_gene: TRBV6-4; j_gene: TRBJ2-2; CDR3aa: CASSTSIENGELFF; CDR3nt: TGTGCCAGCAGTACTAGTATCGAGAACGGGGAGCTGTTTTTT
d_gene: .; abundance: .; v_gene: TRBV28; j_gene: TRBJ1-1; CDR3aa: CASLPRGLRGTEAFF; CDR3nt: TGTGCCAGCCTCCCAAGGGGCCTTAGAGGTACTGAAGCTTTCTTT